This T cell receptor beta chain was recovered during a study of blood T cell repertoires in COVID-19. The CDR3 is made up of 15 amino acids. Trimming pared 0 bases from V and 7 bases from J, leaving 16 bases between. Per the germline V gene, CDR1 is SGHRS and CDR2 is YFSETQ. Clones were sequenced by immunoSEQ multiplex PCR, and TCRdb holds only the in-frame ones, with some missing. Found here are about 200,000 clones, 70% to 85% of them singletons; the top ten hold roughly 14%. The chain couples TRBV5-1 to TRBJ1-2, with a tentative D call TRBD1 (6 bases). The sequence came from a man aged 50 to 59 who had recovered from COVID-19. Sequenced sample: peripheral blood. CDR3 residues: CASSLAFTGYGGYTF. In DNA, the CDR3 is TGCGCCAGCAGCTTGGCCTTTACAGGGTACGGTGGCTACACCTTC.